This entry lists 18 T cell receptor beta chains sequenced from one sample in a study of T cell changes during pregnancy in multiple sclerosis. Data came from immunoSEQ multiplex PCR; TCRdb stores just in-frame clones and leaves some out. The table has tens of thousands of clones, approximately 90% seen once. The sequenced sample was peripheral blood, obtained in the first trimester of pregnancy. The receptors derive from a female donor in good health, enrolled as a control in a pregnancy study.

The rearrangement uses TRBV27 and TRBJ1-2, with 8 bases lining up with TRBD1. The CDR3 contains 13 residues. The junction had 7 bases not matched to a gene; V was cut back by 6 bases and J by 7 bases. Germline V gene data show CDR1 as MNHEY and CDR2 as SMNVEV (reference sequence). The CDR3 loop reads CASRQGDSPGYTF. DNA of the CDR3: TGTGCCAGCAGACAGGGGGATTCACCTGGCTACACCTTC.

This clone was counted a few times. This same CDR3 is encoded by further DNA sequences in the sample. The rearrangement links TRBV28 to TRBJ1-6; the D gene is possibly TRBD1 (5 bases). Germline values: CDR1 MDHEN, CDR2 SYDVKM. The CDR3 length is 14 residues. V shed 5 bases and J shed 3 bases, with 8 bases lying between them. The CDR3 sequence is CASSPQGYNSPLHF. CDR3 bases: TGTGCCAGCAGTCCCCAGGGCTATAATTCACCCCTCCACTTT.

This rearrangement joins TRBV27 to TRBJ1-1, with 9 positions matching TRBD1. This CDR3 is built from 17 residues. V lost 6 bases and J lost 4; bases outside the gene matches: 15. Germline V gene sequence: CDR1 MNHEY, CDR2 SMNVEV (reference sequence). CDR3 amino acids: CASRGLPYRGHGTEAFF. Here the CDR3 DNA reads TGTGCCAGCAGAGGATTGCCCTACAGGGGGCATGGCACTGAAGCTTTCTTT.

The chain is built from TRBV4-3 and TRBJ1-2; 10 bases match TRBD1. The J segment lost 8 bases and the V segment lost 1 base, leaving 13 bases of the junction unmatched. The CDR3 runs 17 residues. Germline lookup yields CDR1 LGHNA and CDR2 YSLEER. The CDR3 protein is CASSQVGTGAVAGGYTF. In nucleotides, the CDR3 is TGCGCCAGCAGCCAAGTAGGGACAGGGGCTGTGGCAGGAGGCTACACCTTC.

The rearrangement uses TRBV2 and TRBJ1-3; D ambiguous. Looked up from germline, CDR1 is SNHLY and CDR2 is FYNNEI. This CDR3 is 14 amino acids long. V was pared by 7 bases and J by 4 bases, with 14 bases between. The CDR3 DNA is TGTGCCAGCACCGCGGGAAGGCCGGGAAACACCATATATTTT. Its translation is CASTAGRPGNTIYF.

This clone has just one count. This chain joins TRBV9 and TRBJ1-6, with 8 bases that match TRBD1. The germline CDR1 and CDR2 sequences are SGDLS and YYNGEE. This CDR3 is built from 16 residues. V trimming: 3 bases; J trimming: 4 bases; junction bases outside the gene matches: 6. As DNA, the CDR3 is TGTGCCAGCAGCGAGACAGGGGCCGGGTATAATTCACCCCTCCACTTT. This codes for CASSETGAGYNSPLHF.

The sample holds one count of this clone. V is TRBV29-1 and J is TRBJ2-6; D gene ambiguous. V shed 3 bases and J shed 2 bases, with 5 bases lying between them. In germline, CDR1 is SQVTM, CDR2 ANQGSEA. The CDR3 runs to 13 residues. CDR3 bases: TGCAGCGTTGATGTAGCTGGGGCCAACGTCCTGACTTTC. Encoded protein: CSVDVAGANVLTF.

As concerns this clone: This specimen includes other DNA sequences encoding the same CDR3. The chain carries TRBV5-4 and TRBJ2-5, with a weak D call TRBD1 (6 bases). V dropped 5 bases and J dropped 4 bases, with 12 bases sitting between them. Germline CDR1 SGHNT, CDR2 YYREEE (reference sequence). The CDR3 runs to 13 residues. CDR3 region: CASSLGGGETQYF. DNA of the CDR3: TGTGCCAGCAGTCTAGGGGGTGGAGAGACCCAGTACTTC.

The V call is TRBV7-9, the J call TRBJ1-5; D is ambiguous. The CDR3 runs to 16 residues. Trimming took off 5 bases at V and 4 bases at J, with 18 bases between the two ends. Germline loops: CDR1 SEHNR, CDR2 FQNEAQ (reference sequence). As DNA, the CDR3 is TGTGCCAGCAGCCTGTACGGCGGTCGGGTGAATCAGCCCCAGCATTTT. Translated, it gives CASSLYGGRVNQPQHF. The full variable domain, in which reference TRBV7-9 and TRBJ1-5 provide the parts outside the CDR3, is DTGVSQNPRHKITKRGQNVTFRCDPISEHNRLYWYRQTLGQGPEFLTYFQNEAQLEKSRLLSDRFSAERPKGSFSTLEIQRTEQGDSAMYLCASSLYGGRVNQPQHFGDGTRLSIL.

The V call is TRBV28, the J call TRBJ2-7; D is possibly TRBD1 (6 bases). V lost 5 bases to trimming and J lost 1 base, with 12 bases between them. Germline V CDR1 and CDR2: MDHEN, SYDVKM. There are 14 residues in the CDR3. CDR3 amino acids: CASSPVGQSYEQYF. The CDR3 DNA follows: TGTGCCAGCAGTCCCGTAGGACAGTCCTACGAGCAGTACTTC.

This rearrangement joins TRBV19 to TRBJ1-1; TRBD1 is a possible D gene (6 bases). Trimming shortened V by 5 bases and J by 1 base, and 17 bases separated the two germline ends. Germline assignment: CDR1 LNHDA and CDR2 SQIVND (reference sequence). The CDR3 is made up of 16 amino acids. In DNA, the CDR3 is TGTGCCAGTAGTTTTCCCTCGGACAGAGCGAACACTGAAGCTTTCTTT. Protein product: CASSFPSDRANTEAFF. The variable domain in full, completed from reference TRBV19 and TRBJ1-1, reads DGGITQSPKYLFRKEGQNVTLSCEQNLNHDAMYWYRQDPGQGLRLIYYSQIVNDFQKGDIAEGYSVSREKKESFPLTVTSAQKNPTAFYLCASSFPSDRANTEAFFGQGTRLTVV.

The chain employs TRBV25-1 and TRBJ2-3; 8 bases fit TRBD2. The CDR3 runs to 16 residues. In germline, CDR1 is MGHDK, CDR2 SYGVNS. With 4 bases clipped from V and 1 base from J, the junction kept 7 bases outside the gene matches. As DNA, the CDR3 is TGTGCCAGCAGTGCCCGGGGGGGGGTGGGCACAGATACGCAGTATTTT. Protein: CASSARGGVGTDTQYF. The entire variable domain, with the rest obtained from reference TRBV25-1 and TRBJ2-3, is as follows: EADIYQTPRYLVIGTGKKITLECSQTMGHDKMYWYQQDPGMELHLIHYSYGVNSTEKGDLSSESTVSRIRTEHFPLTLESARPSHTSQYLCASSARGGVGTDTQYFGPGTRLTVL.

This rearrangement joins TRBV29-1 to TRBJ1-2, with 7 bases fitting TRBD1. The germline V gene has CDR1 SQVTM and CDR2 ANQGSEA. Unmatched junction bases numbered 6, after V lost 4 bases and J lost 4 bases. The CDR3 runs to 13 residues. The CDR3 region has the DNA TGCAGCGTTGCACGACAGGGAGGCTATGGCTACACCTTC. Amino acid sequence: CSVARQGGYGYTF.

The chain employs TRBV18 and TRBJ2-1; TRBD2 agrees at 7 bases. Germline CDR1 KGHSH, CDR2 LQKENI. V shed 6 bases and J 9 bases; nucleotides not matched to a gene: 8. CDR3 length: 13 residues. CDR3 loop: CASSLGGFGEQFF. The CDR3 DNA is TGTGCCAGCTCCCTGGGGGGGTTTGGTGAGCAGTTCTTC.

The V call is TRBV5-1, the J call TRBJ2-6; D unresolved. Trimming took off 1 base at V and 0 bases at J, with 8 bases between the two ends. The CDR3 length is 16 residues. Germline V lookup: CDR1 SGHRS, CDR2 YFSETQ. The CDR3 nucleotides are TGCGCCAGCAGCTTGAGTGCGATCTCTGGGGCCAACGTCCTGACTTTC. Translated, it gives CASSLSAISGANVLTF. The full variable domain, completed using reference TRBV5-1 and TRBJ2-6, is KAGVTQTPRYLIKTRGQQVTLSCSPISGHRSVSWYQQTPGQGLQFLFEYFSETQRNKGNFPGRFSGRQFSNSRSEMNVSTLELGDSALYLCASSLSAISGANVLTFGAGSRLTVL.

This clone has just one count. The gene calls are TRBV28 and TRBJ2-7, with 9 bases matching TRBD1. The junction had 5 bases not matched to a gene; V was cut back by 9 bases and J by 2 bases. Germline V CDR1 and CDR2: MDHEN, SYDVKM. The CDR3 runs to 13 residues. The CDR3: CASLRQGAYEQYF. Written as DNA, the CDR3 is TGTGCCAGTTTGAGACAGGGGGCCTACGAGCAGTACTTC.

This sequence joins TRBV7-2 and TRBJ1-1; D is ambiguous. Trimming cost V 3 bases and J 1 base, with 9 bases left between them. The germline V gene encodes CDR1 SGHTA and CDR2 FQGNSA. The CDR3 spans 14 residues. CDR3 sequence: CASSFPRQNTEAFF. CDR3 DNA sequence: TGTGCCAGCAGCTTCCCGCGGCAGAACACTGAAGCTTTCTTT.

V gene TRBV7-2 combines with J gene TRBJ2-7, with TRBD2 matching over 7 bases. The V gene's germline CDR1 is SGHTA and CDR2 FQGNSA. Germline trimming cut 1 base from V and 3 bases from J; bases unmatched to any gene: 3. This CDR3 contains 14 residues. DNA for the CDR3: TGTGCCAGCAGCTTAGTAGGCGGGGGCTACGAGCAGTACTTC. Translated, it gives CASSLVGGGYEQYF.